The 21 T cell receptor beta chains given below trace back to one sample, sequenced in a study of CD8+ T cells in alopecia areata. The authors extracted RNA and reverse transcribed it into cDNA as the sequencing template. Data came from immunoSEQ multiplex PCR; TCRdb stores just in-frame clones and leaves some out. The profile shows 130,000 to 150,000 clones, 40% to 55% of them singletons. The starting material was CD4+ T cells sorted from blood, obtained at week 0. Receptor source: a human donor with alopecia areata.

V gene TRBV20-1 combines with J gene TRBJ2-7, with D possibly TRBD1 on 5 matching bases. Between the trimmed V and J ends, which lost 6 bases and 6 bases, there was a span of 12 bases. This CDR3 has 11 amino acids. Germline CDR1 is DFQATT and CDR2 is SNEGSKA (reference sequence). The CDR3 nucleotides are TGCAGTGCCGCAAAAGGGGTCGAGCAGTACTTC. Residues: CSAAKGVEQYF.

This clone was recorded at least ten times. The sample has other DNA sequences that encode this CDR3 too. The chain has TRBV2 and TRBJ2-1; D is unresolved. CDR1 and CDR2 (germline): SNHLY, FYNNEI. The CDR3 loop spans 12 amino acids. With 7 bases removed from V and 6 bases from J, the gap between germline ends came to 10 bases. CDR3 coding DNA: TGTGCCAGCATTTGGTTCGGCAATGAGCAGTTCTTC. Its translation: CASIWFGNEQFF. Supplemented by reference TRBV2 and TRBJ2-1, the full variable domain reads EPEVTQTPSHQVTQMGQEVILRCVPISNHLYFYWYRQILGQKVEFLVSFYNNEISEKSEIFDDQFSVERPDGSNFTLKIRSTKLEDSAMYFCASIWFGNEQFFGPGTRLTVL.

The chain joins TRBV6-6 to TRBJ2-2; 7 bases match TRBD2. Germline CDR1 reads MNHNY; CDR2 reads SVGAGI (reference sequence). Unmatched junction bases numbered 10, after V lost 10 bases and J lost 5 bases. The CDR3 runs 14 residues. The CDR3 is CATLLAEATGELFF. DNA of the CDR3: TGTGCCACCCTCCTAGCGGAGGCTACCGGGGAGCTGTTTTTT.

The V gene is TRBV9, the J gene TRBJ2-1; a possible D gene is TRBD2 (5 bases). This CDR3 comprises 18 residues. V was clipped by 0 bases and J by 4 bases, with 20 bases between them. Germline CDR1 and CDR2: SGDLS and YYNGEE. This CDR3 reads CASSVEGRADDVYNEQFF. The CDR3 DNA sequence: TGTGCCAGCAGCGTAGAAGGGCGGGCCGACGACGTATACAATGAGCAGTTCTTC.

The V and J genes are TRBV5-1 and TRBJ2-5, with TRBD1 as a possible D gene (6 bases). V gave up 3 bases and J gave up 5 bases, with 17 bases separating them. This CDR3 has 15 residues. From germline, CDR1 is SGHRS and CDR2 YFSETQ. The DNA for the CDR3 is TGCGCCAGCAGCTCGGCTCAGGGGTTTGGGGAGACCCAGTACTTC. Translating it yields CASSSAQGFGETQYF.

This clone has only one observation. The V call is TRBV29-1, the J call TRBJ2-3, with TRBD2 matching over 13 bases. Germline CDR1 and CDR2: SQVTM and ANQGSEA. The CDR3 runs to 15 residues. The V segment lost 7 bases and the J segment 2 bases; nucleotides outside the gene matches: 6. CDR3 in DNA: TGCAGCGGAATCGGACTAGCGGGGGCCACAGATACGCAGTATTTT. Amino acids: CSGIGLAGATDTQYF.

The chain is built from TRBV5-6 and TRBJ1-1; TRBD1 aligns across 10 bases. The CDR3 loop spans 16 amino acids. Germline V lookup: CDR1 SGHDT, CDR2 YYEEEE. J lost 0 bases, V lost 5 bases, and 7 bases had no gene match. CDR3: CASSPDRGLMNTEAFF. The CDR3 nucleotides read TGTGCCAGCAGTCCTGACAGGGGGCTCATGAACACTGAAGCTTTCTTT.

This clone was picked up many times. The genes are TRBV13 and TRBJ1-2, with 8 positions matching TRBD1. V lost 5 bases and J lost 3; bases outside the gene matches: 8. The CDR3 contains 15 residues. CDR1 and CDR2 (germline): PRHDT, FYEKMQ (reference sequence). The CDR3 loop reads CASSRRTGRDYGYTF. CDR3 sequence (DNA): TGTGCCAGCAGCCGCCGGACAGGGCGGGACTATGGCTACACCTTC.

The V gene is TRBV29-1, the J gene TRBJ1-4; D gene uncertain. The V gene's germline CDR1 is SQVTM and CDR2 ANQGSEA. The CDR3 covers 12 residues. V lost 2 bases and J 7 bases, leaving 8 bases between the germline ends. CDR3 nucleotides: TGCAGCGTTGAATCAACCGGTGAAAAACTGTTTTTT. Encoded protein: CSVESTGEKLFF.

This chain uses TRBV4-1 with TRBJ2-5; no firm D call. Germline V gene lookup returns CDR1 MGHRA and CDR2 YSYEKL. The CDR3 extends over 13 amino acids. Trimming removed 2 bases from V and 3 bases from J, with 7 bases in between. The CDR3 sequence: CASSQMTEETQYF. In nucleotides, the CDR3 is TGCGCCAGCAGCCAAATGACGGAAGAGACCCAGTACTTC.

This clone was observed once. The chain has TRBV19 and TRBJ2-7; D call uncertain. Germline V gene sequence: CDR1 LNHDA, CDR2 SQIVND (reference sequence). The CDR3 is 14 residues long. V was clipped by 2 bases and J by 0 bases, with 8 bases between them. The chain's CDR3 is CASSIRQPSYEQYF. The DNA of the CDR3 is TGTGCCAGTAGTATAAGGCAGCCCTCCTACGAGCAGTACTTC.

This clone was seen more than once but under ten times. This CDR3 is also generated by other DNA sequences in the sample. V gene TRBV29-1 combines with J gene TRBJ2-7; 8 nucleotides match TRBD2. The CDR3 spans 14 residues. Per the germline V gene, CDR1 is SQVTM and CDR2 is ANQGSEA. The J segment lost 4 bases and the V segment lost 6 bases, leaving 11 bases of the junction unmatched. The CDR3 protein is CSVAGGAGAYEQYF. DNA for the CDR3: TGCAGCGTGGCCGGGGGGGCGGGCGCGTACGAGCAGTACTTC.

CDR3 protein: CASSPDRGRNQETQYF. DNA of the CDR3: TGTGCCAGCAGCCCCGATCGGGGGAGGAATCAAGAGACCCAGTACTTC. The chain combines TRBV2 with TRBJ2-5, with D perhaps TRBD2 (6 bases). The CDR3 loop spans 16 amino acids. Germline V gives CDR1 SNHLY, CDR2 FYNNEI. The ends were cut back, 6 bases at V and 2 bases at J, with 19 bases in the middle.

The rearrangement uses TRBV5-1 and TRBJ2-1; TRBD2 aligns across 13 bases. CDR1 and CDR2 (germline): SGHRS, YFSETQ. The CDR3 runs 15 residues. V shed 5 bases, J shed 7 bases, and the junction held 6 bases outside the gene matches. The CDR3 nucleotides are TGCGCCAGCAGGATACTAGCGGGAGGGATAAATGAGCAGTTCTTC. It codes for CASRILAGGINEQFF. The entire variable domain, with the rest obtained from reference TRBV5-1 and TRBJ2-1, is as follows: KAGVTQTPRYLIKTRGQQVTLSCSPISGHRSVSWYQQTPGQGLQFLFEYFSETQRNKGNFPGRFSGRQFSNSRSEMNVSTLELGDSALYLCASRILAGGINEQFFGPGTRLTVL.

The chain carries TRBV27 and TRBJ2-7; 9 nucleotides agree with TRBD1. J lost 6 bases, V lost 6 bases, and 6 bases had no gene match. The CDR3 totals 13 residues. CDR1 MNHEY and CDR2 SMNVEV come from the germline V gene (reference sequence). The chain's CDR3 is CASRKQGAGEQYF. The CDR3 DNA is TGTGCCAGCAGAAAACAGGGGGCTGGCGAGCAGTACTTC.

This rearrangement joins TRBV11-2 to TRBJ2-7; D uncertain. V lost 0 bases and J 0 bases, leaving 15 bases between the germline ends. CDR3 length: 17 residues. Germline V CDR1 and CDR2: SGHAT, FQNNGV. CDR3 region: CASSLEARRPFSYEQYF. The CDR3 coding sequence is TGTGCCAGCAGCTTAGAGGCCAGAAGGCCTTTCTCCTACGAGCAGTACTTC.

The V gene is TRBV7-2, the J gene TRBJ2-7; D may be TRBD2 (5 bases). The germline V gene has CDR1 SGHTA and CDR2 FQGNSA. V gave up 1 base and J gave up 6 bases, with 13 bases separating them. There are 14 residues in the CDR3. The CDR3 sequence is CASSLGMEASEQYF. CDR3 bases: TGTGCCAGCAGCTTAGGAATGGAGGCCTCCGAGCAGTACTTC.

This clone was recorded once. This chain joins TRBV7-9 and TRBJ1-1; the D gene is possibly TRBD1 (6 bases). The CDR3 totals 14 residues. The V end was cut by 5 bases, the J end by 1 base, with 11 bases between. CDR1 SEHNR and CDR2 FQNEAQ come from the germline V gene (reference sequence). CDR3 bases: TGTGCCAGCAGCGAAACGGACAGGAACACTGAAGCTTTCTTT. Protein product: CASSETDRNTEAFF.

CDR3 sequence: CASRSSGRIQYF. CDR3 sequence (DNA): TGTGCCAGCAGGTCTAGCGGGAGGATTCAGTACTTC. This chain uses TRBV28 with TRBJ2-4; 11 nucleotides align to TRBD2. Germline V gene sequence: CDR1 MDHEN, CDR2 SYDVKM. V lost 6 bases and J lost 10; bases outside the gene matches: 2. The CDR3 has 12 residues.

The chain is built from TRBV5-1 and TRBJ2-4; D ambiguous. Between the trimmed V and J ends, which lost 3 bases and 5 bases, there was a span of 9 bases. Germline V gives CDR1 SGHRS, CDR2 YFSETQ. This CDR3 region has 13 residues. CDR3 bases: TGCGCCAGCAGCTCGCAGGACCAAAACATTCAGTACTTC. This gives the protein CASSSQDQNIQYF.

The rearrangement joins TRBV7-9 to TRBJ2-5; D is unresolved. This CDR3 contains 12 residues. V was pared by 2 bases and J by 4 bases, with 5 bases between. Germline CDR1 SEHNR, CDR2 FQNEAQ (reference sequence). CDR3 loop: CASSLNLETQYF. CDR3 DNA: TGTGCCAGCAGCTTAAATTTAGAGACCCAGTACTTC.